This section outlines one T cell receptor (beta chain) sequence together with its context. These data belong to a study of blood T cell repertoires in COVID-19. On the study more broadly: The origin of the acute and convalescent COVID-19 samples was the United States, Italy and Spain. In each case, the material was cDNA or gDNA derived from T cells, B-cell-depleted T cells, or PBMCs.

Original data processing: From reference gene primer amplification, estimates of nucleated cell counts were derived. TCRdb keeps only in-frame clones here, not all; method: immunoSEQ multiplex PCR. V and J calls and clone size are as listed in that table; D and trimming were resolved from the DNA. The sample lists about 67,000 clones, about 89% seen once, with under 6.5% in the top ten. This TCR derives from a man aged 45-65 years with active COVID-19. Specimen: peripheral blood.

CDR3 sequence reads: CASSLMTGGNTEAFF. CDR3 sequence (DNA): TGTGCCAGCAGCCTAATGACAGGGGGGAACACTGAAGCTTTCTTT. The genes are TRBV7-2 and TRBJ1-1; 9 positions agree with TRBD1. The CDR3 loop spans 15 amino acids. CDR1 is SGHTA and CDR2 is FQGNSA in the germline V gene. V gave up 5 bases and J gave up 1 base; unmatched junction bases: 5.